Following are 23 T cell receptor beta chains from one sample sequenced in a study of T cell responses to AZD1222 COVID-19 vaccine. TCRdb keeps only in-frame clones here, not all; method: immunoSEQ multiplex PCR. This table has some 130,000 clones, 75% to 95% appearing once. This specimen consisted of peripheral blood, obtained on day 0 of AZD1222 vaccination. The origin of the receptors is an adult in good health.

V is TRBV5-1 and J is TRBJ2-6, with a possible D match to TRBD2 (7 bases). The CDR3 loop spans 16 amino acids. The V end was cut by 4 bases, the J end by 3 bases, with 14 bases between. Germline CDR1 is SGHRS and CDR2 is YFSETQ. Here the CDR3 DNA reads TGCGCCAGCAGCCCCAGGGGCGGGAGTGGGGCCAACGTCCTGACTTTC. Protein: CASSPRGGSGANVLTF.

This clone was detected once. V gene TRBV7-9 combines with J gene TRBJ1-6; D remains unclear. The CDR3 has 14 amino acids. Germline-derived CDR1 and CDR2 are SEHNR and FQNEAQ (reference sequence). V was trimmed by 4 bases and J by 8 bases, leaving 12 bases between them. Here the CDR3 DNA reads TGTGCCAGCAGCTCAGAGGTTAAGGATTCACCCCTCCACTTT. Translated: CASSSEVKDSPLHF.

This clone has a handful of counts. The chain has TRBV5-6 and TRBJ1-3; D possibly corresponds to TRBD1 (5 bases). This CDR3 comprises 13 residues. Deletions cut 5 bases from V and 3 bases from J, with 9 bases between. Germline loops: CDR1 SGHDT, CDR2 YYEEEE. CDR3 coding DNA: TGTGCCAGCAGTCGGGACTTTGGAAACACCATATATTTT. Amino acids: CASSRDFGNTIYF.

In DNA, the CDR3 is TGTGCCACCAGTGATTTTGTGGGCTACACCTTC. It is translated as CATSDFVGYTF. The V call is TRBV24-1, the J call TRBJ1-2; D uncertain. The germline V gene encodes CDR1 KGHDR and CDR2 SFDVKD. There are 11 residues in the CDR3. V was clipped by 1 base and J by 8 bases, with 4 bases between them.

This chain connects TRBV4-2 to TRBJ1-3; TRBD1 might be the D (6 bases). The CDR3 runs to 15 residues. The V gene lost 0 bases and the J gene lost 1 base, with 7 bases spanning the gap. Germline-derived CDR1 and CDR2 are LGHNA and YNFKEQ. CDR3 coding DNA: TGTGCCAGCAGCCAAGAACAGGGTTCTGGAAACACCATATATTTT. Translated, it gives CASSQEQGSGNTIYF.

The chain combines TRBV30 with TRBJ2-3, with 8 bases that match TRBD1. Germline V gives CDR1 GTSNPN, CDR2 SVGIG (reference sequence). The CDR3 runs to 15 residues. The V gene end was trimmed by 8 bases and the J gene end by 4 bases; junction bases not matched to a gene: 14. CDR3 protein: CAHTIIDRGPDTQYF. The CDR3 coding sequence is TGTGCCCACACGATAATCGACAGGGGCCCAGATACGCAGTATTTT.

The chain links TRBV7-2 to TRBJ2-7; D may be TRBD1 (6 bases). This CDR3 is 14 amino acids long. Trimming cost V 5 bases and J 1 base, with 12 bases left between them. Germline V lookup: CDR1 SGHTA, CDR2 FQGNSA. CDR3 region: CASSVMQGSYEQYF. The CDR3 coding sequence is TGTGCCAGCAGCGTGATGCAGGGGTCCTACGAGCAGTACTTC.

CDR3 bases: TGTGCCAGCAGCCAACGACTATTGAATGAGCAGTTCTTC. Translating gives CASSQRLLNEQFF. The V gene is TRBV14, the J gene TRBJ2-1; TRBD2 might be the D (5 bases). The V gene's germline CDR1 is SGHDN and CDR2 FVKESK. The CDR3 covers 13 residues. V lost 2 bases to trimming and J lost 7 bases, with 9 bases between them.

The V gene is TRBV7-2, the J gene TRBJ1-4; D uncertain. Between the trimmed V and J ends, which lost 2 bases and 14 bases, there was a span of 15 bases. Germline CDR1 SGHTA, CDR2 FQGNSA. The CDR3 covers 13 residues. CDR3 nucleotides: TGTGCCAGCAGCTTATGGGAAAGGGATTACCTGTTTTTT. Protein sequence: CASSLWERDYLFF.

The CDR3 coding sequence is TGCGCCAGCAGCCCGGTAGCGGGGGGGTCCTACAATGAGCAGTTCTTC. Its translation: CASSPVAGGSYNEQFF. The rearrangement links TRBV5-1 to TRBJ2-1, with 11 bases identical to TRBD2. Germline CDR1 and CDR2: SGHRS and YFSETQ. This CDR3 is built from 16 residues. J was trimmed by 1 base and V by 4 bases; bases with no gene match: 4.

The J gene is TRBJ1-1, the V gene TRBV14; TRBD1 matches at 8 bases. Per the germline V gene, CDR1 is SGHDN and CDR2 is FVKESK. The CDR3 runs 16 residues. J lost 3 bases, V lost 5 bases, and 11 bases had no gene match. CDR3 loop: CASSAIRGRGDTEAFF. CDR3 nucleotides: TGTGCCAGCAGCGCAATCAGGGGGCGCGGGGACACTGAAGCTTTCTTT.

This clone was recorded only once. The V call is TRBV28, the J call TRBJ1-2; D unresolved. CDR1 is MDHEN, CDR2 SYDVKM, per germline. Between the trimmed V and J ends, which lost 6 bases and 4 bases, there was a span of 12 bases. The CDR3 consists of 13 residues. The DNA for the CDR3 is TGTGCCAGCAGCCAAACACTATTCTATGGCTACACCTTC. It codes for CASSQTLFYGYTF.

J is TRBJ1-6 and V is TRBV7-3, with D hard to call. V lost 7 bases and J lost 7, with 8 bases in between. Germline-derived CDR1 and CDR2 are SGHTA and FQGTGA. This CDR3 comprises 12 residues. The CDR3 nucleotides read TGTGCCAGCAACTCCGGGAATTCACCCCTCCACTTT. It encodes CASNSGNSPLHF.

The V gene is TRBV28, the J gene TRBJ1-3, with D maybe TRBD1 (5 bases). Trimming removed 3 bases from V and 2 bases from J, with 14 bases in between. CDR3 length: 16 amino acids. CDR1 is MDHEN, CDR2 SYDVKM, per germline. The CDR3: CASSLGGAPTGNTIYF. The CDR3 bases are TGTGCCAGCAGTTTGGGAGGGGCCCCCACTGGAAACACCATATATTTT.

The chain has TRBV5-4 and TRBJ2-1; 10 bases fit TRBD2. V lost 1 base, J lost 9 bases, and 7 bases stayed unmatched. The CDR3 consists of 15 residues. The germline V gene has CDR1 SGHNT and CDR2 YYREEE (reference sequence). For the CDR3, the DNA is TGTGCCAGCAGCTTGATGAGCGGGGGGGCGAGTGAGCAGTTCTTC. Its protein product is CASSLMSGGASEQFF.

This chain links TRBV4-3 with TRBJ2-2; possible D gene TRBD1, 6 bases. Germline loops: CDR1 LGHNA, CDR2 YSLEER. CDR3 size: 14 residues. Trimming cost V 8 bases and J 7 bases, with 17 bases left between them. The CDR3 DNA reads as TGCGCCAGCGCCATCACAGGGCATGACGGGGAGCTGTTTTTT. Translation: CASAITGHDGELFF.

This chain uses TRBV19 with TRBJ1-1; a weak D match, TRBD1 (6 bases). The CDR3 totals 14 residues. Germline V gene sequence: CDR1 LNHDA, CDR2 SQIVND (reference sequence). V was cut by 1 base and J by 6 bases, with 12 bases left in between. The DNA of the CDR3 is TGTGCCAGTAGTATAGGGCAGGGGAGGCCTGAAGCTTTCTTT. It translates to CASSIGQGRPEAFF.

This rearrangement joins TRBV28 to TRBJ2-7; 7 bases are shared with TRBD2. The CDR3 is 14 amino acids. Germline V gene data show CDR1 as MDHEN and CDR2 as SYDVKM. The V gene end was trimmed by 3 bases and the J gene end by 0 bases; junction bases not matched to a gene: 2. The CDR3 is CASSFERGSYEQYF. CDR3 nucleotides: TGTGCCAGCAGTTTCGAGCGGGGCTCCTACGAGCAGTACTTC.

The V call is TRBV2, the J call TRBJ1-6; 8 bases line up with TRBD1. This CDR3 is 15 amino acids long. From germline, CDR1 is SNHLY and CDR2 FYNNEI. V lost 7 bases, J lost 8 bases, and 10 bases stayed unmatched. CDR3 region: CASIWDRRSYSPLHF. CDR3 nucleotide sequence: TGTGCCAGCATTTGGGACAGGCGTTCATATTCACCCCTCCACTTT.

The CDR3 here is CASSQVGRSTDTQYF. CDR3 DNA sequence: TGCGCCAGCAGCCAAGTCGGCAGGTCCACAGATACGCAGTATTTT. The chain has TRBV4-3 and TRBJ2-3; D gene unclear. The CDR3 consists of 15 residues. Looked up from germline, CDR1 is LGHNA and CDR2 is YSLEER. Trimming took 1 base from V and 2 from J, leaving 10 bases between them.

The CDR3 loop is CASSFHGGEGRRTIYF. As DNA, the CDR3 is TGTGCCAGCAGTTTTCATGGGGGGGAGGGTAGGCGCACCATATATTTT. V is TRBV28 and J is TRBJ1-3; the D gene is possibly TRBD1 (5 bases). Trimming left V 3 bases short and J 9 bases short, with 21 bases between. CDR1 and CDR2 from the germline V gene are MDHEN and SYDVKM. The CDR3 runs to 16 residues.

This clone showed up just a few times. The chain couples TRBV20-1 to TRBJ2-7; D uncertain. Germline V CDR1 and CDR2: DFQATT, SNEGSKA (reference sequence). CDR3 length equals 11 residues. Trimming took 3 bases from V and 6 from J, leaving 9 bases between them. DNA for the CDR3: TGCAGTGCTAGGGGCGACCGCGAGCAGTACTTC. Protein: CSARGDREQYF.

The rearrangement uses TRBV27 and TRBJ2-1; 13 bases map to TRBD2. CDR3 length: 15 amino acids. V gave up 6 bases and J gave up 7 bases; unmatched junction bases: 6. Germline CDR1 reads MNHEY; CDR2 reads SMNVEV (reference sequence). CDR3 nucleotides: TGTGCCAGCAGCTCAGGACTAGCGGGGGCTAATGAGCAGTTCTTC. Translation gives CASSSGLAGANEQFF.